The 17 T cell receptor beta chains below were found in one sample sequenced in a study of blood T cell repertoires in COVID-19 (TCRdb year 2020). Library preparation was by the immunoSEQ multiplex PCR assay. TCRdb re-hosts the immuneACCESS table, in-frame sequences only. Its copies lack some clones; in the studies checked, an unresolved V gene accounts for under half of them, and the cause for the rest is not known. The sample contains 200,000 to 300,000 clones, 84% of them found a single time. Around 9.2% of the sample lies in the top ten. Input material: peripheral blood. These receptors were collected from a human donor in a cohort sampled during active COVID-19.

The chain has TRBV3-1 (or the pseudogene TRBV3-2) and TRBJ2-5; 7 bases agree with TRBD2. Germline V gene lookup returns CDR1 LGHDT and CDR2 YNNKEL (reference sequence). The CDR3 covers 18 residues. Trimming removed 1 base from V and 2 bases from J; junction bases left unmatched: 13. The CDR3 nucleotides read TGTGCCAGCAGCCAAGGTCTTGGGCGGGAGAGGAGGCAAGAGACCCAGTACTTC. Encoded protein: CASSQGLGRERRQETQYF.

This sequence joins TRBV4-2 and TRBJ2-2; D might be TRBD1 (6 bases). From germline, CDR1 is LGHNA and CDR2 YNFKEQ. The CDR3 runs 16 residues. The V and J ends lost 0 bases and 7 bases respectively, with 15 bases between them. CDR3 sequence (DNA): TGTGCCAGCAGCCAAGATGGGACACTGAACGGCGGGGAGCTGTTTTTT. This gives the protein CASSQDGTLNGGELFF.

For the CDR3, the DNA is TGTGCCAGCAGTTTAGGGGACAGGAGGCTTGGCGAGCAGTACTTC. This encodes CASSLGDRRLGEQYF. V gene TRBV28 combines with J gene TRBJ2-7; 8 positions agree with TRBD1. This CDR3 region has 15 residues. V gave up 2 bases and J gave up 6 bases; unmatched junction bases: 9. Germline CDR1 and CDR2: MDHEN and SYDVKM.

The V gene is TRBV11-2, the J gene TRBJ1-6; weak D call: TRBD1 (5 bases). Trimming stripped 5 bases from V and 7 bases from J, with 12 bases between. The CDR3 extends over 14 amino acids. The germline gives CDR1 SGHAT, CDR2 FQNNGV. CDR3 sequence reads: CASSRGGSNSPLHF. The CDR3, as DNA: TGTGCCAGCAGCCGGGGGGGTAGCAATTCACCCCTCCACTTT. The full variable domain, its missing parts supplied by reference TRBV11-2 and TRBJ1-6, is EAGVAQSPRYKIIEKRQSVAFWCNPISGHATLYWYQQILGQGPKLLIQFQNNGVVDDSQLPKDRFSAERLKGVDSTLKIQPAKLEDSAVYLCASSRGGSNSPLHFGNGTRLTVT.

The V gene is TRBV5-1, the J gene TRBJ2-5; D gene ambiguous. This CDR3 has 13 residues. Germline CDR1 is SGHRS and CDR2 is YFSETQ. The ends were cut back, 2 bases at V and 1 base at J, with 6 bases in the middle. In DNA form, the CDR3 reads TGCGCCAGCAGCTTTGTCAGCCAAGAGACCCAGTACTTC. It translates to CASSFVSQETQYF.

V and J are TRBV29-1 and TRBJ2-1; 8 bases fit TRBD2. The V segment lost 5 bases and the J segment 3 bases; nucleotides outside the gene matches: 9. CDR1 SQVTM and CDR2 ANQGSEA come from the germline V gene. The CDR3 consists of 15 residues. The CDR3 DNA reads as TGCAGCGTTAGCGGGGGCCTGGGGGTCTACAATGAGCAGTTCTTC. The encoded protein is CSVSGGLGVYNEQFF.

This sequence joins TRBV6-6 and TRBJ1-4; D not certain. Germline assignment: CDR1 MNHNY and CDR2 SVGAGI (reference sequence). Trimming left V 8 bases short and J 8 bases short, with 24 bases between. The CDR3 extends over 16 amino acids. Here the CDR3 DNA reads TGTGCCAGCGTTTCTTGGGGTATGAGGGTGGGAGAAAAACTGTTTTTT. Translating gives CASVSWGMRVGEKLFF.

V and J are TRBV7-9 and TRBJ1-1, with 9 bases fitting TRBD1. The CDR3 covers 17 residues. Germline CDR1 SEHNR, CDR2 FQNEAQ (reference sequence). Trimming at V came to 5 bases and at J to 7 bases, leaving 17 bases not matched to a gene. The CDR3 region is CASSTHLPGQGEIEAFF. CDR3 in DNA: TGTGCCAGCAGCACTCACTTACCGGGACAGGGTGAAATTGAAGCTTTCTTT.

V and J are TRBV9 and TRBJ2-1; no clear D gene. V was shortened by 4 bases and J by 7 bases, with 9 bases between the two germline ends. Germline lookup yields CDR1 SGDLS and CDR2 YYNGEE. This CDR3 region has 12 residues. The CDR3 sequence is CASSPSRNEQFF. In nucleotides, the CDR3 is TGTGCCAGCAGCCCCTCGAGAAATGAGCAGTTCTTC.

This clone was found a few times. The chain joins TRBV10-2 to TRBJ2-2; 7 positions agree with TRBD1. V was clipped by 6 bases and J by 3 bases; unmatched bases: 13. CDR3 length equals 17 residues. From germline, CDR1 is WSHSY and CDR2 SAAADI. The CDR3 DNA follows: TGCGCCAGCAGGGACCCTTACAGGGGTAATGACACCGGGGAGCTGTTTTTT. This gives the protein CASRDPYRGNDTGELFF.

The J gene is TRBJ2-3, the V gene TRBV19, with no clear D. Germline CDR1 is LNHDA and CDR2 is SQIVND (reference sequence). The CDR3 covers 13 residues. Trimming pared 7 bases from V and 0 bases from J, leaving 8 bases between. CDR3 region: CASTTDSTDTQYF. The CDR3 coding sequence is TGTGCCAGTACTACCGATAGCACAGATACGCAGTATTTT.

This sequence joins TRBV5-5 and TRBJ1-3, with a possible D match to TRBD1 (6 bases). V was pared by 4 bases and J by 2 bases, with 16 bases between. Germline CDR1 is SGHKS and CDR2 is YYEKEE (reference sequence). The CDR3 has 16 amino acids. CDR3 nucleotide sequence: TGTGCCAGCAGCATTCAACCCACAGGGACTGGAAACACCATATATTTT. It codes for CASSIQPTGTGNTIYF.

The gene calls are TRBV2 and TRBJ2-2; 12 nucleotides agree with TRBD2. V lost 6 bases, J lost 8 bases, and 13 bases stayed unmatched. This CDR3 is 17 amino acids long. Germline V gene sequence: CDR1 SNHLY, CDR2 FYNNEI. The CDR3 sequence: CASRLRTSGALGGELFF. DNA of the CDR3: TGTGCCAGCAGACTCAGGACTAGCGGGGCCCTGGGGGGGGAGCTGTTTTTT.

The chain recombines TRBV5-1 with TRBJ1-3, with 8 nucleotides matching TRBD1. Germline V gives CDR1 SGHRS, CDR2 YFSETQ. V gave up 3 bases and J gave up 3 bases; unmatched junction bases: 2. The CDR3 consists of 14 residues. The CDR3, as DNA: TGCGCCAGCAGCTCCGGGACAGGTGGAAACACCATATATTTT. It translates to CASSSGTGGNTIYF.

The chain uses TRBV2 and TRBJ1-5, with D possibly TRBD1 on 5 matching bases. Germline assignment: CDR1 SNHLY and CDR2 FYNNEI. Trimming removed 5 bases at V and 11 bases at J, with 19 bases between. There are 14 residues in the CDR3. As DNA, the CDR3 is TGTGCCAGCAGTAATCAAGTCGGGGGGGTTGCCCAGCATTTT. This codes for CASSNQVGGVAQHF.

This rearrangement joins TRBV28 to TRBJ1-4; no clear D. Germline values: CDR1 MDHEN, CDR2 SYDVKM. Between the trimmed V and J ends, which lost 6 bases and 1 base, there was a span of 9 bases. The CDR3 is 14 residues long. The CDR3 is CASSLAGTNEKLFF. For the CDR3, the DNA is TGTGCCAGCAGCCTTGCAGGAACTAATGAAAAACTGTTTTTT. Looking up the rest from reference TRBV28 and TRBJ1-4 gives the full variable domain: DVKVTQSSRYLVKRTGEKVFLECVQDMDHENMFWYRQDPGLGLRLIYFSYDVKMKEKGDIPEGYSVSREKKERFSLILESASTNQTSMYLCASSLAGTNEKLFFGSGTQLSVL.

This clone appeared a few times. V usage is TRBV21-1 and J usage is TRBJ2-3; the table gives TRBD1 as D, unverified against the DNA. TRBV21-1 is a pseudogene locus. This CDR3 contains 15 residues. CDR3 bases: TGTGCCAGCAGCAAAGACAGGGGAGGCACAGATACGCAGTATTTT. As protein: CASSKDRGGTDTQYF.